A selection of T cell receptor beta chains follows, all from one sample in a study of human T cells and chemical hapten exposure. Each CDR3 protein is one row after TCRdb ran MiXCR on the RACE reads. Of 35,000 to 50,000 distinct CDR3 sequences in the sample, approximately 9% were seen once. Sequencing was performed on whole blood, taken in connection with sensitization to the hapten diphenylcyclopropenone (DPC). The receptors stem from a woman aged 40 to 55 with alopecia areata. Some clones in this sample may be carry-over from other donors' samples. CDR3s include the opening cysteine and the closing phenylalanine or tryptophan. Fields, in order: V gene, CDR3 length, J gene, D gene, clone size, CDR3 DNA, CDR3 protein. D genes are given only for firm matches. Clone size appears in some rows only: once, few, many, or a class for an expanded clone.

v_gene: TRBV20-1; len: 14; j_gene: TRBJ2-5; d_gene: TRBD2; abundance: few; CDR3nt: TGCAGTGCTGGAGCGGGGGGGCTTCTGGAGACCCAGTACTTC; CDR3aa: CSAGAGGLLETQYF
v_gene: TRBV4-2; len: 15; j_gene: TRBJ2-3; d_gene: NA; abundance: many; CDR3nt: TGTGCCAGCAGCCAAGATCGGCGGACGACAGATACGCAGTATTTT; CDR3aa: CASSQDRRTTDTQYF
v_gene: TRBV6-8; len: 16; j_gene: TRBJ1-6; d_gene: TRBD1; abundance: few; CDR3nt: TGTGCCAGCAGTTACCGGGGGACAGACCATAATTCACCCCTCCACTTT; CDR3aa: CASSYRGTDHNSPLHF
v_gene: TRBV12-3/TRBV12-4; len: 12; j_gene: TRBJ2-1; d_gene: TRBD2; abundance: few; CDR3nt: TGTGCCAGCCAGGGACTACTGAATGAGCAGTTCTTC; CDR3aa: CASQGLLNEQFF
v_gene: TRBV5-6; len: 14; j_gene: TRBJ2-3; d_gene: TRBD1; abundance: many; CDR3nt: TGTGCCAGCAGCTCAGGACAGGGCACAGATACGCAGTATTTT; CDR3aa: CASSSGQGTDTQYF
v_gene: TRBV7-9; len: 14; j_gene: TRBJ2-7; d_gene: NA; abundance: NA; CDR3nt: TGTGCCAGCAGCTTGGGCGGAAGCTCGGGCGAGCAGTACTTC; CDR3aa: CASSLGGSSGEQYF
v_gene: TRBV29-1; len: 13; j_gene: TRBJ2-5; d_gene: NA; abundance: few; CDR3nt: TGCAGCGTTGAACCGCCGAACCAAGAGACCCAGTACTTC; CDR3aa: CSVEPPNQETQYF
v_gene: TRBV5-8; len: 14; j_gene: TRBJ2-5; d_gene: NA; abundance: NA; CDR3nt: TGTGCCAGCAGCTTGTTTGAGGCGGGAGAGACCCAGTACTTC; CDR3aa: CASSLFEAGETQYF
v_gene: TRBV2; len: 13; j_gene: TRBJ2-3; d_gene: NA; abundance: many; CDR3nt: TGTGCCAGCCACATCGGGTCTAATATCGAATCATATTTT; CDR3aa: CASHIGSNIESYF
v_gene: TRBV7-8; len: 16; j_gene: TRBJ1-4; d_gene: NA; abundance: many; CDR3nt: TGTGCCAGCAGCCCGAGGGGATCTCTAACTAATGAAAAACTGTTTTTT; CDR3aa: CASSPRGSLTNEKLFF
v_gene: TRBV6-4; len: 13; j_gene: TRBJ1-1; d_gene: NA; abundance: many; CDR3nt: TGTGCCAGCAGTGACTCCGAGGACGGTGAAGCTTTCTTT; CDR3aa: CASSDSEDGEAFF
v_gene: TRBV19; len: 17; j_gene: TRBJ2-3; d_gene: NA; abundance: few; CDR3nt: TGTGCCAGTAGCCTCGGGAGCCGGGGGCGCCTAAGGGATACGCAGTATTTT; CDR3aa: CASSLGSRGRLRDTQYF
v_gene: TRBV7-2; len: 14; j_gene: TRBJ1-6; d_gene: NA; abundance: few; CDR3nt: TGTGCCAGCAACTATGGAGGCTATTATTCACCCCTCCACTTT; CDR3aa: CASNYGGYYSPLHF
v_gene: TRBV20-1; len: 18; j_gene: TRBJ2-3; d_gene: TRBD2; abundance: NA; CDR3nt: TGCAGTGCTAGAGGGGCGCCGGGACTAGCGGTGGGCACAGATACGCAGTATTTT; CDR3aa: CSARGAPGLAVGTDTQYF
v_gene: TRBV5-6; len: 13; j_gene: TRBJ2-3; d_gene: TRBD1; abundance: NA; CDR3nt: TGTGCCAGCAGCCGGGACAGGGCAGATACGCAGTATTTT; CDR3aa: CASSRDRADTQYF
v_gene: TRBV19; len: 15; j_gene: TRBJ1-2; d_gene: NA; abundance: many; CDR3nt: TGTGCCAGTAGTATCGCGACAGGTTCTAACTATGGCTACACCTTC; CDR3aa: CASSIATGSNYGYTF
v_gene: TRBV7-2; len: 19; j_gene: TRBJ2-7; d_gene: TRBD2; abundance: many; CDR3nt: TGTGCCAGCAGCTTACACCCCGGGACTAGCGGGGGGGCAACCTACGAGCAGTACTTC; CDR3aa: CASSLHPGTSGGATYEQYF
v_gene: TRBV7-9; len: 16; j_gene: TRBJ1-1; d_gene: TRBD1; abundance: many; CDR3nt: TGTGCCAGCAGCCCCACGGCCTTACAGGGGTGGACTGAAGCTTTCTTT; CDR3aa: CASSPTALQGWTEAFF
v_gene: TRBV7-9; len: 13; j_gene: TRBJ2-7; d_gene: NA; abundance: NA; CDR3nt: TGTGCCAGCAGCTTAGAAGCCAATTACGAGCAGTACTTC; CDR3aa: CASSLEANYEQYF
v_gene: TRBV4-1; len: 15; j_gene: TRBJ1-5; d_gene: NA; abundance: few; CDR3nt: TGCGCCAGCAGCCATTGGGGGGCGGGGGATCAGCCCCAGCATTTT; CDR3aa: CASSHWGAGDQPQHF
v_gene: TRBV3-1; len: 16; j_gene: TRBJ2-1; d_gene: TRBD2; abundance: few; CDR3nt: TGTGCCAGCAGCCTTCTAGGCGCTAGCGGGGGGAATGAGCAGTTCTTC; CDR3aa: CASSLLGASGGNEQFF
v_gene: TRBV6-2/TRBV6-3; len: 13; j_gene: TRBJ1-1; d_gene: NA; abundance: many; CDR3nt: TGTGCCAGCACCCTGGTAGGGGTGGGTGAAGCTTTCTTT; CDR3aa: CASTLVGVGEAFF
v_gene: TRBV7-9; len: 13; j_gene: TRBJ2-7; d_gene: TRBD1; abundance: NA; CDR3nt: TGTGCCAGCAGCCGATTGGACAGGGTCGAGCAGTACTTC; CDR3aa: CASSRLDRVEQYF
v_gene: TRBV11-2; len: 12; j_gene: TRBJ2-7; d_gene: NA; abundance: many; CDR3nt: TGTGCCAGCAGCCCGAGCTCCTACGAGCAGTACTTC; CDR3aa: CASSPSSYEQYF
v_gene: TRBV11-1; len: 15; j_gene: TRBJ2-5; d_gene: TRBD2; abundance: NA; CDR3nt: TGTGCCAGCAGCTCCGGACTAGCAGCATCGGGGACCCAGTACTTC; CDR3aa: CASSSGLAASGTQYF
v_gene: TRBV5-1; len: 17; j_gene: TRBJ1-1; d_gene: NA; abundance: many; CDR3nt: TGCGCCAGCAGCTTGGCTGGGCAGGGGCGGGTGAACACTGAAGCTTTCTTT; CDR3aa: CASSLAGQGRVNTEAFF
v_gene: TRBV20-1; len: 14; j_gene: TRBJ2-2; d_gene: TRBD2; abundance: many; CDR3nt: TGCAGTGCTAGTGGGAGGGAAGGGACCGGGGAGCTGTTTTTT; CDR3aa: CSASGREGTGELFF
v_gene: TRBV15; len: 20; j_gene: TRBJ2-3; d_gene: NA; abundance: few; CDR3nt: TGTGCCACCAGCGGGACTGAAACGACGTCGCCAATAAGTCTGACAGATACGCAGTATTTT; CDR3aa: CATSGTETTSPISLTDTQYF
v_gene: TRBV7-3; len: 14; j_gene: TRBJ1-2; d_gene: NA; abundance: many; CDR3nt: TGTGCCAGCAGCTTAAAACGTACTAACTATGGCTACACCTTC; CDR3aa: CASSLKRTNYGYTF
v_gene: TRBV14; len: 14; j_gene: TRBJ1-4; d_gene: NA; abundance: many; CDR3nt: TGTGCCAGCTCTACGACATTCACTAATGAAAAACTGTTTTTT; CDR3aa: CASSTTFTNEKLFF
v_gene: TRBV28; len: 15; j_gene: TRBJ2-7; d_gene: NA; abundance: few; CDR3nt: TGTGCCAGCAGAGGCCCCGCCGGGGGCGACTACGAGCAGTACTTC; CDR3aa: CASRGPAGGDYEQYF
v_gene: TRBV18; len: 15; j_gene: TRBJ2-7; d_gene: TRBD1; abundance: many; CDR3nt: TGTGCCAGCTCACCTTTGGGACAGGGGGCCGACGAGCAGTACTTC; CDR3aa: CASSPLGQGADEQYF
v_gene: TRBV7-9; len: 11; j_gene: TRBJ2-5; d_gene: NA; abundance: few; CDR3nt: TGTGCCAGCAGCTTAATGGAGACCCAGTACTTC; CDR3aa: CASSLMETQYF
v_gene: TRBV25-1; len: 15; j_gene: TRBJ2-6; d_gene: NA; abundance: NA; CDR3nt: TGTGCCAGCCTAGGGGGGGCGCTTGGGGCCAACGTCCTGACTTTC; CDR3aa: CASLGGALGANVLTF
v_gene: TRBV20-1; len: 18; j_gene: TRBJ2-3; d_gene: TRBD2; abundance: many; CDR3nt: TGCAGTGCTTCCCTTCGTAGCGGGGGGGCCGTTGGGACAGATACGCAGTATTTT; CDR3aa: CSASLRSGGAVGTDTQYF
v_gene: TRBV29-1; len: 14; j_gene: TRBJ1-2; d_gene: NA; abundance: few; CDR3nt: TGCAGCGTTGTCTCTGTAGGGCTAGGCTCTGGCTACACCTTC; CDR3aa: CSVVSVGLGSGYTF
v_gene: TRBV2; len: 13; j_gene: TRBJ2-4; d_gene: NA; abundance: NA; CDR3nt: TGTGCCAGCAGTCTGGAACGCGAAAACATTCAGTACTTC; CDR3aa: CASSLERENIQYF
v_gene: TRBV5-1; len: 17; j_gene: TRBJ2-2; d_gene: TRBD1; abundance: many; CDR3nt: TGCGCCAGCAGCTCGGACCCGGGACAGCTGAACACCGGGGAGCTGTTTTTT; CDR3aa: CASSSDPGQLNTGELFF
v_gene: TRBV14; len: 16; j_gene: TRBJ2-7; d_gene: TRBD1; abundance: many; CDR3nt: TGTGCCAGCAGCCAAGAAGAGTGGACAGGTCACTACGAGCAGTACTTC; CDR3aa: CASSQEEWTGHYEQYF
v_gene: TRBV28; len: 16; j_gene: TRBJ2-5; d_gene: TRBD2; abundance: many; CDR3nt: TGTGCCAGCGGGGTAGTCCGACTAGCGGGGCAAGAGACCCAGTACTTC; CDR3aa: CASGVVRLAGQETQYF
v_gene: TRBV20-1; len: 15; j_gene: TRBJ2-5; d_gene: NA; abundance: few; CDR3nt: TGCAGTGCTAGAGATCCGGCAGGGTACCAAGAGACCCAGTACTTC; CDR3aa: CSARDPAGYQETQYF